The rows below give T cell receptor beta chains drawn from one sample of a study of radiotherapy plus CTLA-4 blockade in lung cancer. Method: immunoSEQ multiplex PCR; TCRdb's copy keeps in-frame clones and lacks some. Among about 19,000 clones, more than 75% were seen once, and the ten largest hold 20% to 30%. The starting material was peripheral blood, obtained from a patient treated with radiotherapy plus ipilimumab. Receptors were obtained from a human donor with non-small cell lung cancer whose response to radiotherapy plus ipilimumab could not be evaluated. The CDR3 runs from the conserved cysteine through the conserved F or W. Each record gives: J gene, V gene, CDR3 protein.

j_gene: TRBJ2-3; v_gene: TRBV5-1; CDR3aa: CASSLGSGGADTQYF
j_gene: TRBJ1-2; v_gene: TRBV5-5; CDR3aa: CASSLARGQGYGYTF
j_gene: TRBJ1-2; v_gene: TRBV6-5; CDR3aa: CASSYQRQATYGYTF
j_gene: TRBJ2-1; v_gene: TRBV10-1; CDR3aa: CASSESGRGEQFF
j_gene: TRBJ1-5; v_gene: TRBV10-2; CDR3aa: CAIARAYNQPQHF
j_gene: TRBJ1-1; v_gene: TRBV7-9; CDR3aa: CASSSGRGNTEAFF
j_gene: TRBJ2-7; v_gene: TRBV7-8; CDR3aa: CASSFRDRAYEQYF
j_gene: TRBJ2-4; v_gene: TRBV7-2; CDR3aa: CASSLDRGVRGTKNIQYF
j_gene: TRBJ1-2; v_gene: TRBV7-2; CDR3aa: CASSQERAGYTF
j_gene: TRBJ1-2; v_gene: TRBV2; CDR3aa: CASSYRGDYGYTF
j_gene: TRBJ1-3; v_gene: TRBV13; CDR3aa: CASSTKKVRNTIYF
j_gene: TRBJ1-1; v_gene: TRBV18; CDR3aa: CASSLGQNTEAFF
j_gene: TRBJ1-1; v_gene: TRBV7-9; CDR3aa: CASSPTGQGDTEAFF
j_gene: TRBJ1-4; v_gene: TRBV9; CDR3aa: CASSARDRGLEKLFF
j_gene: TRBJ1-1; v_gene: TRBV7-3; CDR3aa: CASSYRQGGNTEAFF
j_gene: TRBJ2-2; v_gene: TRBV10-3; CDR3aa: CAISESTLLAGTGELFF
j_gene: TRBJ2-7; v_gene: TRBV28; CDR3aa: CASSFRQGLLYEQYF